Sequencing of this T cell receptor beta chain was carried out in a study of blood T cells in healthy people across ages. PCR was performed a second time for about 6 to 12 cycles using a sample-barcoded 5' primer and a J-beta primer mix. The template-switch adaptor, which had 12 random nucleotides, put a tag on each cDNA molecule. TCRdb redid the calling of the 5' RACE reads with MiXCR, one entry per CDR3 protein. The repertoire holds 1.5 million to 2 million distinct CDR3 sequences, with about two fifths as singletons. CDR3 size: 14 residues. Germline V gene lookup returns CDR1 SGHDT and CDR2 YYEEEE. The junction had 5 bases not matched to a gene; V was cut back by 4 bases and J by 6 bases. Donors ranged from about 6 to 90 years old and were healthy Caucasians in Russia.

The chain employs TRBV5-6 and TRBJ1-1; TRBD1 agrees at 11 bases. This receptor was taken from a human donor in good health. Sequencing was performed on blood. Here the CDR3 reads CASSLDRGLPEAFF. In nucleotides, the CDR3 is TGTGCCAGCAGCCTGGACAGGGGGCTCCCTGAAGCTTTCTTT.